Reported below is one TCR beta chain. Its antigen is as yet unknown. The data were produced by immunoSEQ multiplex PCR, yet TCRdb's version contains in-frame clones alone and is incomplete. The sample comprises 40,000 or so clones, roughly nine tenths of which are singletons, and roughly 7.1% rests with the top ten. Germline CDR1 and CDR2: LGHNT and FRNRAP. The CDR3 consists of 13 residues. V was clipped by 3 bases and J by 7 bases, with 9 bases between them. This entry comes from a study of graft-versus-host responses after intestinal transplantation. Background on the study: Among the recipients, transplants were multivisceral, liver-intestinal, or isolated intestinal. Study findings and constraints: After transplant, early declines in HvG clones were associated with peak levels of circulating GvH clones.

The clonotype originates from a human patient who received an intestinal transplant, so some T cells may come from the graft donor. Sequencing used PBMCs, obtained just under 270 days after transplant. V and J are TRBV12-5 and TRBJ1-4; no firm D call. The CDR3 protein is CASGFDYREKLFF. CDR3 bases: TGTGCTAGTGGTTTTGATTATCGTGAAAAACTGTTTTTT.